Described below is a single T cell receptor (beta chain) sequence and its context. Its cognate antigen is unknown. The germline V gene has CDR1 LNHDA and CDR2 SQIVND (reference sequence). CDR3 length: 15 residues. Trimming shortened V by 4 bases and J by 7 bases, and 19 bases separated the two germline ends. The sample belongs to a study of cytotoxic CD8 clonotypes in ibrutinib-treated CLL. The study, taken as a whole, reports: The study sampled sustained-remission and progressing patients at different times.

With sequencing, the targeted depth ranged from 1 in 200,000 to 1 in 1 million T cells. Here immunoSEQ multiplex PCR was the method, and the copy in TCRdb shows in-frame clones only, minus some. Of 49,000 or so clones listed, approximately 50% are singletons. V and J are TRBV19 and TRBJ2-5, with D perhaps matching TRBD2 (6 bases). This sequence was found in a human donor with chronic lymphocytic leukemia. The specimen was PBMCs, collected after 12 months of ibrutinib treatment. The CDR3 reads CASSTHRGSSGTQYF. In DNA, the CDR3 is TGTGCCAGTAGTACCCATCGGGGCAGTAGCGGGACCCAGTACTTC. The variable domain in full, with the rest retrieved from reference TRBV19 and TRBJ2-5, is DGGITQSPKYLFRKEGQNVTLSCEQNLNHDAMYWYRQDPGQGLRLIYYSQIVNDFQKGDIAEGYSVSREKKESFPLTVTSAQKNPTAFYLCASSTHRGSSGTQYFGPGTRLLVL.